The T cell receptor (beta chain) under discussion was sequenced for a study of T-cell reconstitution after alpha-beta-depleted transplantation in children. General study results and limits: T-cell numbers and diversity, one year after transplant, stemmed largely from T cells that were newly produced.

This clonotype came up many times. The target antigen is unknown. The J segment lost 8 bases and the V segment lost 0 bases, leaving 9 bases of the junction unmatched. CDR3 length: 15 amino acids. Germline assignment: CDR1 SGDLS and CDR2 YYNGEE. Unique molecular identifiers were used in preparing the TCRbeta library. TCRdb reprocessed the PCR reads via MiXCR and lists one record per CDR3 protein. There are about 260,000 distinct CDR3 sequences in the sample; under 9.5% occur only once, and 6.3% lies in the top ten. This sequence originates from a male patient younger than 18 who had a stem cell transplant for acute lymphoblastic leukemia, so the T cells may come from the graft donor. V gene TRBV9 combines with J gene TRBJ1-2; 8 bases match TRBD1. Sequencing used PBMCs, mostly from graft donor cells, obtained 180 days after TCRalphabeta/CD19-depleted stem cell transplant. The CDR3 loop is CASSVEGRGRGGYTF. As DNA, the CDR3 is TGTGCCAGCAGCGTAGAGGGCAGGGGGCGAGGAGGCTACACCTTC. Full variable domain (missing parts from reference TRBV9 and TRBJ1-2): DSGVTQTPKHLITATGQRVTLRCSPRSGDLSVYWYQQSLDQGLQFLIQYYNGEERAKGNILERFSAQQFPDLHSELNLSSLELGDSALYFCASSVEGRGRGGYTFGSGTRLTVV.